This passage covers 15 T cell receptor beta chains from one sample sequenced in a study of blood T cell repertoires in COVID-19. TCRdb's copy holds only in-frame clones and misses some; the assay was immunoSEQ multiplex PCR. The sample carries around 280,000 clones, 85% to 90% recorded once. The specimen was PBMCs or T cells enriched from blood (not recorded which). The receptor set was obtained from a woman aged 18-29 years with acute COVID-19.

The rearrangement links TRBV2 to TRBJ1-4; 8 bases are shared with TRBD1. V dropped 3 bases and J dropped 8; count of bases not matched to a gene: 5. This CDR3 region has 14 residues. CDR1 is SNHLY and CDR2 is FYNNEI in the germline V gene. This chain's CDR3 is CASSDRQGQEKLFF. The CDR3 bases are TGTGCCAGCAGTGATAGACAGGGGCAAGAAAAACTGTTTTTT.

The chain couples TRBV5-4 to TRBJ1-2; TRBD1 aligns across 7 bases. Per the germline V gene, CDR1 is SGHNT and CDR2 is YYREEE (reference sequence). The CDR3 runs 16 residues. Germline trimming cut 4 bases from V and 2 bases from J; bases unmatched to any gene: 11. In DNA, the CDR3 is TGTGCCAGCAGCGAACAACCGGACAGGCAGAACTATGGCTACACCTTC. Translation: CASSEQPDRQNYGYTF.

There are a few counts of this clone. The chain is built from TRBV7-2 and TRBJ2-2, with 11 bases matching TRBD2. V lost 2 bases and J lost 4; bases outside the gene matches: 0. Germline assignment: CDR1 SGHTA and CDR2 FQGNSA. This CDR3 comprises 15 residues. CDR3 region: CASSLLAGGTGELFF. The CDR3 region has the DNA TGTGCCAGCAGCTTACTAGCGGGAGGCACCGGGGAGCTGTTTTTT. The variable domain in full, completed from reference TRBV7-2 and TRBJ2-2, reads GAGVSQSPSNKVTEKGKDVELRCDPISGHTALYWYRQSLGQGLEFLIYFQGNSAPDKSGLPSDRFSAERTGGSVSTLTIQRTQQEDSAVYLCASSLLAGGTGELFFGEGSRLTVL.

The chain carries TRBV7-2 and TRBJ2-7, with TRBD2 matching over 8 bases. Germline V gene sequence: CDR1 SGHTA, CDR2 FQGNSA. This CDR3 comprises 14 residues. V lost 3 bases to trimming and J lost 3 bases; unmatched junction nucleotides: 4. CDR3 protein: CASSLSGSGYEQYF. The CDR3 nucleotides are TGTGCCAGCAGCTTGAGCGGGAGTGGCTACGAGCAGTACTTC.

This clone was detected once. The chain has TRBV10-3 and TRBJ2-1; D uncertain. V lost 4 bases and J 8 bases, leaving 12 bases between the germline ends. This CDR3 spans 13 amino acids. Germline CDR1 reads ENHRY; CDR2 reads SYGVKD. CDR3 residues: CAISVSSYHEQFF. The CDR3 bases are TGTGCCATCAGTGTGTCTAGTTACCATGAGCAGTTCTTC.

DNA for the CDR3: TGTGCCAGCAGCTTTGGACTAGCGGGAGGGCCCTCGACAGATACGCAGTATTTT. This translates into CASSFGLAGGPSTDTQYF. The rearrangement joins TRBV7-2 to TRBJ2-3; 15 bases line up with TRBD2. Germline trimming cut 3 bases from V and 3 bases from J; bases unmatched to any gene: 7. This CDR3 comprises 18 residues. Germline-derived CDR1 and CDR2 are SGHTA and FQGNSA.

The rearrangement uses TRBV4-3 and TRBJ2-1; 9 bases align to TRBD2. The germline V gene has CDR1 LGHNA and CDR2 YSLEER. This CDR3 has 17 amino acids. The V and J ends lost 0 bases and 10 bases, in that order; junction bases with no gene match: 13. The CDR3 loop reads CASSQDRLAGPINEQFF. The CDR3 DNA reads as TGCGCCAGCAGCCAAGATCGGCTAGCGGGACCTATCAACGAGCAGTTCTTC.

The gene calls are TRBV13 and TRBJ2-1; possibly TRBD2 for D (6 bases). CDR3 length equals 15 residues. Trimming left V 1 base short and J 8 bases short, with 15 bases between. The V gene's germline CDR1 is PRHDT and CDR2 FYEKMQ (reference sequence). CDR3 loop: CASSLDAGRRDEQFF. CDR3 sequence (DNA): TGTGCCAGCAGCTTAGATGCGGGAAGGAGGGATGAGCAGTTCTTC. The variable domain in full, completed from reference TRBV13 and TRBJ2-1, reads AAGVIQSPRHLIKEKRETATLKCYPIPRHDTVYWYQQGPGQDPQFLISFYEKMQSDKGSIPDRFSAQQFSDYHSELNMSSLELGDSALYFCASSLDAGRRDEQFFGPGTRLTVL.

The V and J genes are TRBV3-1 (or the pseudogene TRBV3-2) and TRBJ2-7; D perhaps matches TRBD2 (6 bases). Trimming pared 1 base from V and 4 bases from J, leaving 17 bases between. Germline V gene sequence: CDR1 LGHDT, CDR2 YNNKEL (reference sequence). The CDR3 is 16 amino acids. The CDR3 region is CASSQGLGTGRYEQYF. The DNA for the CDR3 is TGTGCCAGCAGCCAAGGACTAGGGACCGGACGGTACGAGCAGTACTTC.

This clone came up a few times. The same CDR3 can be traced to other DNA sequences in this sample. This sequence joins TRBV3-1 (or the pseudogene TRBV3-2) and TRBJ1-6, with 9 bases aligning to TRBD1. Trimming at V came to 1 base and at J to 9 bases, leaving 7 bases not matched to a gene. The CDR3 extends over 16 amino acids. Germline-derived CDR1 and CDR2 are LGHDT and YNNKEL (reference sequence). The CDR3 DNA is TGTGCCAGCAGCCAAGGTCCGGGACAGGGCAGTTCACCCCTCCACTTT. This codes for CASSQGPGQGSSPLHF.

The chain couples TRBV15 to TRBJ2-4, with D possibly being TRBD1 (7 bases). Between the trimmed V and J ends, which lost 0 bases and 1 base, there was a span of 10 bases. The CDR3 spans 16 residues. Germline CDR1 is LNHNV and CDR2 is YYDKDF (reference sequence). CDR3 DNA sequence: TGTGCCACCAGCAGAGACGCGGGACAGGCCAAAAACATTCAGTACTTC. It specifies CATSRDAGQAKNIQYF.

The V gene is TRBV19, the J gene TRBJ2-1; TRBD2 matches 8 bases. CDR3 length: 15 amino acids. The ends lost 5 bases at V and 5 bases at J; junction bases unmatched: 8. The V gene's germline CDR1 is LNHDA and CDR2 SQIVND (reference sequence). This chain's CDR3 is CASSPSGSGNNEQFF. DNA of the CDR3: TGTGCCAGTAGTCCGAGCGGGAGCGGTAACAATGAGCAGTTCTTC.

The chain has TRBV28 and TRBJ1-5; no firm D call. V was trimmed by 3 bases and J by 2 bases, leaving 11 bases between them. Germline assignment: CDR1 MDHEN and CDR2 SYDVKM. The CDR3 has 15 residues. The CDR3 loop reads CASSFPGTGNQPQHF. DNA for the CDR3: TGTGCCAGCAGTTTCCCAGGCACGGGCAATCAGCCCCAGCATTTT.

CDR3 in amino acids: CASSLWAGGTEAFF. The CDR3, as DNA: TGTGCCAGCAGTTTATGGGCAGGGGGCACTGAAGCTTTCTTT. The chain carries TRBV28 and TRBJ1-1; 7 nucleotides align to TRBD1. CDR1 is MDHEN and CDR2 is SYDVKM in the germline V gene. V shed 0 bases, J shed 4 bases, and the junction held 2 bases outside the gene matches. CDR3 size: 14 residues. Supplemented by reference TRBV28 and TRBJ1-1, the full variable domain reads DVKVTQSSRYLVKRTGEKVFLECVQDMDHENMFWYRQDPGLGLRLIYFSYDVKMKEKGDIPEGYSVSREKKERFSLILESASTNQTSMYLCASSLWAGGTEAFFGQGTRLTVV.

This clone was recorded a few times. The rearrangement uses TRBV19 and TRBJ2-7; TRBD2 agrees at 13 bases. The germline CDR1 and CDR2 sequences are LNHDA and SQIVND (reference sequence). The CDR3 extends over 17 amino acids. V lost 4 bases and J lost 6; bases outside the gene matches: 12. The CDR3 DNA reads TGTGCCAGTAGTACCCTGCCCGGACTAGCGGGAGTATCCGAGCAGTACTTC. This gives the protein CASSTLPGLAGVSEQYF.